Described below is a single TCR beta chain sequence and its context. The antigen is undetermined. This record belongs to a study of cytomegalovirus exposure and HLA in healthy donors. After removal of 5 bases from V and 5 bases from J, the junction contained 7 bases not matched to a gene. The length of the CDR3 is 15 residues. Germline lookup yields CDR1 MGHDK and CDR2 SYGVNS. The PCR employed 60 Vbeta primers together with 13 Jbeta primers. Libraries were prepared by immunoSEQ multiplex PCR; TCRdb keeps only in-frame clonotypes and omits some of them. The repertoire holds about 140,000 clones, with about four fifths as singletons. General study findings and limits: In a later analysis, CMV-associated beta chains were mostly HLA-associated, it appeared.

The TCR originated in a man younger than 35 in good health and CMV-seropositive. Sequencing was performed on PBMCs. The rearrangement links TRBV25-1 to TRBJ1-4; 8 positions agree with TRBD1. CDR3 loop: CASSFLDRANEKLFF. CDR3 nucleotides: TGTGCCAGCAGTTTCCTGGACAGGGCAAATGAAAAACTGTTTTTT.